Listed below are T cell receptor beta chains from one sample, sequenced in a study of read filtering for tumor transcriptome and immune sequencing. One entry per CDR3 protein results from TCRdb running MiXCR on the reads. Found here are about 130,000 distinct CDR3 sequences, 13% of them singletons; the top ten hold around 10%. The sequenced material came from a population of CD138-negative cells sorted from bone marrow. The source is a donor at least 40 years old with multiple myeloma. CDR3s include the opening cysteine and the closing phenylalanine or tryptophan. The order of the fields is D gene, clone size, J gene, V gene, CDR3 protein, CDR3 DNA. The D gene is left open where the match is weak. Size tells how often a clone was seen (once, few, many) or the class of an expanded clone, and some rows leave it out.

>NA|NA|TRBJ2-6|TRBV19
CASSVNSGANVLTF
TGTGCCAGTAGTGTTAACTCTGGGGCCAACGTCCTGACTTTC
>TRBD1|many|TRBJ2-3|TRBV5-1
CASSLSRGLDTDTQYF
TGCGCCAGCAGCTTGTCCAGGGGGCTGGACACAGATACGCAGTATTTT
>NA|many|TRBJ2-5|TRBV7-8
CASSLAEYQETQYF
TGTGCCAGCAGCTTAGCCGAGTACCAAGAGACCCAGTACTTC
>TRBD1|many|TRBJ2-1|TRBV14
CASSQGDRGSYNEQFF
TGTGCCAGCAGCCAAGGGGACAGGGGCTCCTACAATGAGCAGTTCTTC
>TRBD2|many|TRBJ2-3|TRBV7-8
CASSFVTSGGQDTQYF
TGTGCCAGCAGCTTCGTGACTAGCGGGGGCCAAGATACGCAGTATTTT
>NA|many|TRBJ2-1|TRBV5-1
CASSLATVGEQFF
TGCGCCAGCAGCTTGGCCACCGTCGGGGAGCAGTTCTTC
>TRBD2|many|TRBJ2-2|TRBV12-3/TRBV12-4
CASRWTSGGAGELFF
TGTGCCAGCAGGTGGACTAGCGGGGGGGCCGGGGAGCTGTTTTTT
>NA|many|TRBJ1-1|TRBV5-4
CASSLDGERSTEAFF
TGTGCCAGCAGCTTGGATGGGGAGCGTAGCACTGAAGCTTTCTTT
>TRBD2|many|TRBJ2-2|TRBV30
CAWSVLSRGGLTGELFF
TGTGCCTGGAGTGTTCTTTCAAGGGGAGGGCTTACCGGGGAGCTGTTTTTT
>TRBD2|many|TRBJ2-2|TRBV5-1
CASSPRTSGLGRELFF
TGCGCCAGCAGCCCTAGGACTAGCGGGCTTGGCCGGGAGCTGTTTTTT
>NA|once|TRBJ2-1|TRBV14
CASSRERGWLGNEQFF
TGTGCCAGCAGCCGGGAGAGGGGGTGGTTGGGGAATGAGCAGTTCTTC
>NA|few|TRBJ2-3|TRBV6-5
CASSYGDSTDTQYF
TGTGCCAGCAGTTACGGGGACAGCACAGATACGCAGTATTTT
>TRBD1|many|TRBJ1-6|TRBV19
CATQDRGQNSPLHF
TGTGCCACTCAAGACAGGGGGCAGAATTCACCCCTCCACTTT
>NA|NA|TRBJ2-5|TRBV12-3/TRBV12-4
CASSFGGTEETQYF
TGTGCCAGCAGTTTCGGCGGGACCGAAGAGACCCAGTACTTC
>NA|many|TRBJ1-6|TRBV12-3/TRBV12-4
CASSQGQRPLHF
TGTGCCAGCAGCCAAGGACAGCGCCCCCTCCACTTT
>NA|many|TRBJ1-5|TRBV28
CASSLLSGSNQPQHF
TGTGCCAGCAGTTTATTGTCAGGTAGCAATCAGCCCCAGCATTTT
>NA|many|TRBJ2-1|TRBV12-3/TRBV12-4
CASSWMRGNEQFF
TGTGCCAGCAGTTGGATGCGTGGCAATGAGCAGTTCTTC
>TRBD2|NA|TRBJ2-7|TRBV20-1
CSARPGLAGGKRYEPYF
TGCAGTGCTAGACCGGGACTAGCGGGAGGGAAGCGATACGAGCCGTACTTC
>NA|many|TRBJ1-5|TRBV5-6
CASSQRGAAGRPQHF
TGTGCCAGCAGCCAGAGGGGTGCGGCGGGTAGGCCCCAGCATTTT
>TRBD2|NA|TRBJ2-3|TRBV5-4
CASSGGLAGWRDTQYF
TGTGCCAGCAGCGGGGGACTAGCGGGATGGCGAGATACGCAGTATTTT
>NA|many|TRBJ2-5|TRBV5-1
CASSSSGETQYF
TGTGCCAGCAGCTCTAGTGGGGAGACCCAGTACTTC
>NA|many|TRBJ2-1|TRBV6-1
CASRKGHDYNEQFF
TGTGCCAGCAGGAAGGGACATGATTACAATGAGCAGTTCTTC
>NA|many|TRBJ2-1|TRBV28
CASSFRDEQFF
TGTGCCAGCAGTTTTCGCGATGAGCAGTTCTTC
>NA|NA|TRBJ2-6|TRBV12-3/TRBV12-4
CASSFGRGTNSGANVLTF
TGTGCCAGCAGTTTTGGCAGGGGTACCAACTCTGGGGCCAACGTCCTGACTTTC
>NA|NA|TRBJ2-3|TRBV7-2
CAGRPTSRSSDTQYF
TGTGCCGGCAGACCGACTAGTCGTAGTTCAGATACGCAGTATTTT
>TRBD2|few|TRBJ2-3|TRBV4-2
CASSQDGASGVTDTQYF
TGTGCCAGCAGCCAAGATGGGGCTAGCGGGGTTACAGATACGCAGTATTTT